The clone carrying this T cell receptor (beta chain) is labeled medium-sized (0.01 to 0.1%). Its antigen is unidentified. With the Oncomine TCR Beta short-read assay, DNA from cultured CD4+ T cells was sequenced. TCRdb ran MiXCR on the PCR reads and lists one entry per CDR3 protein. The sample records about 14,000 distinct CDR3 sequences, roughly 26% being singletons. Germline CDR1 is MNHEY and CDR2 is SVGEGT. V lost 1 base, J lost 2 bases, and 19 bases lay in between. This CDR3 spans 18 amino acids. This sample is part of a study of vaccination and CD4 T cells after COVID-19. Indicated treatment: roughly 11-day PBMC culture with coronavirus spike peptide pools or control peptides (ViraFEST assay).

This sequence was found in a human donor who had recovered from COVID-19. Here the sequenced sample was CD4+ T cells from blood, cultured in vitro, taken after SARS-CoV-2 vaccination. The genes are TRBV6-2 or TRBV6-3 and TRBJ2-3; no firm D call. The DNA for the CDR3 is TGTGCCAGCAGTTACTTCCCGTTGGTAGCCCACCCCACAGATACGCAGTATTTT. As protein: CASSYFPLVAHPTDTQYF.